The T cell receptor (beta chain) described here comes from a study of T cell responses to AZD1222 COVID-19 vaccine. Study-wide points: Rises in breadth and depth of Spike-specific TCRs came after two AZD1222 doses. Repertoires in all cases were sampled only once the peak T cell response had passed.

Germline CDR1 is MNHEY and CDR2 is SVGEGT. The CDR3 totals 13 residues. The junction had 2 bases not matched to a gene; V was cut back by 1 base and J by 6 bases. Researchers grouped second doses given at about 4 or about 12 weeks into one pool. In the case of this clone: What it binds is not known.

Method: immunoSEQ multiplex PCR; TCRdb's copy keeps in-frame clones and lacks some. The sample yields roughly 180,000 clones, roughly 90% seen once. The gene calls are TRBV6-2 or TRBV6-3 and TRBJ1-1; 7 nucleotides agree with TRBD1. The material sequenced was peripheral blood, taken 28 days after the second AZD1222 dose. The receptor's source is an adult who received the AZD1222 COVID-19 vaccine. CDR3 nucleotides: TGTGCCAGCAGTTACTTTCAGGGGGCTGAAGCTTTCTTT. This sequence encodes CASSYFQGAEAFF.